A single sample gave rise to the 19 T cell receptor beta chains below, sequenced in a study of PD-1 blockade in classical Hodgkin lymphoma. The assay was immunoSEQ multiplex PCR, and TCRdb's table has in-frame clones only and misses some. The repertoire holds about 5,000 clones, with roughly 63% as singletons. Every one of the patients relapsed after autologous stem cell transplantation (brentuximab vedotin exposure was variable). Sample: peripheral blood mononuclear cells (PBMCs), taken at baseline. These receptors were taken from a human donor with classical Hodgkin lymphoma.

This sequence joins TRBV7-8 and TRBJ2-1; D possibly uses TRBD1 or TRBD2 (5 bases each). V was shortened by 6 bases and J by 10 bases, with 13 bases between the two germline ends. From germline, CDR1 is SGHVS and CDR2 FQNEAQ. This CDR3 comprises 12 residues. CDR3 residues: CASRLTGPEQFF. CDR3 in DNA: TGTGCCAGCAGACTAACGGGACCGGAGCAGTTCTTC.

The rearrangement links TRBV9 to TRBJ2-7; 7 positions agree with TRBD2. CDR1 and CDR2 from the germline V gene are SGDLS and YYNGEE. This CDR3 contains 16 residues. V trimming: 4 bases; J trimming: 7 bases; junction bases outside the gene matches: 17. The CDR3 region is CASSRTREAPGWEQYF. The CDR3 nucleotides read TGTGCCAGCAGCCGTACCCGGGAGGCCCCTGGTTGGGAGCAGTACTTC.

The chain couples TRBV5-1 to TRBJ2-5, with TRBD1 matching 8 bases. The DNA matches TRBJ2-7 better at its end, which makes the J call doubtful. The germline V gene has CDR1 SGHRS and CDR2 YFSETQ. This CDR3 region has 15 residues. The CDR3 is CASSLAGGAMYEQYF. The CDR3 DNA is TGCGCCAGCAGCCTCGCAGGGGGCGCAATGTACGAGCAGTACTTC.

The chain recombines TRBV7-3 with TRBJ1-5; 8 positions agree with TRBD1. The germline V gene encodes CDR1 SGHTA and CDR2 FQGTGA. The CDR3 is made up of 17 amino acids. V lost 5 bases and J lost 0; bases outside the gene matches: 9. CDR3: CASSPGQGSYSNQPQHF. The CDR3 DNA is TGTGCCAGCAGCCCCGGACAGGGTTCGTATAGCAATCAGCCCCAGCATTTT. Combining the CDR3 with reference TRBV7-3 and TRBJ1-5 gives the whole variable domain GAGVSQTPSNKVTEKGKYVELRCDPISGHTALYWYRQSLGQGPEFLIYFQGTGAADDSGLPNDRFFAVRPEGSVSTLKIQRTERGDSAVYLCASSPGQGSYSNQPQHFGDGTRLSIL.

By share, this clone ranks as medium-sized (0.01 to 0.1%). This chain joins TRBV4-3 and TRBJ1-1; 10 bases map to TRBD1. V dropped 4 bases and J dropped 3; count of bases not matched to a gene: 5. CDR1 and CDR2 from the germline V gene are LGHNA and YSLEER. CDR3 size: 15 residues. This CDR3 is CASSLVGTGDTEAFF. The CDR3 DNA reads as TGCGCCAGCAGCCTCGTGGGGACAGGGGACACTGAAGCTTTCTTT.

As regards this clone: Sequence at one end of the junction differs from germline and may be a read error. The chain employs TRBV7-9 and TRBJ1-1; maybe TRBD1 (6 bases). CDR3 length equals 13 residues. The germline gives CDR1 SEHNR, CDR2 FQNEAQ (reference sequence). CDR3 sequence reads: CASSSPRDTEAFF. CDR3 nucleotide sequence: TGTGCCAGCAGCTCCCCAAGGGACACAGAAGCTTTCTTT.

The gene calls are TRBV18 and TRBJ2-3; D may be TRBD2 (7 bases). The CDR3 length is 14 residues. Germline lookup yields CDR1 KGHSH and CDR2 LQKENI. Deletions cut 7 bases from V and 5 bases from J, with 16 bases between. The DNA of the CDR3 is TGTGCCAGCTATGACCGGGGGGCAATAGATACGCAGTATTTT. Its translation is CASYDRGAIDTQYF.

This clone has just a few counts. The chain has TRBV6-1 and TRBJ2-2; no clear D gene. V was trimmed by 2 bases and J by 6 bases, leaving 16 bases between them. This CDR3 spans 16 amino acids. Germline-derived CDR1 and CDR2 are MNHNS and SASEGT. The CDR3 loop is CASSESSLAVSGELFF. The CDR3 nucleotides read TGTGCCAGCAGTGAATCCAGTCTCGCGGTCTCCGGGGAGCTGTTTTTT.

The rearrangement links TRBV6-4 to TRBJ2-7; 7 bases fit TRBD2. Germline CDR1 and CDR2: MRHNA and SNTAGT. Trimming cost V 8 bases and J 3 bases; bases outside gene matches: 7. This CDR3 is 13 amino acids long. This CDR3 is CASSERDGYEQYF. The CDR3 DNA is TGTGCCAGCTCGGAGCGGGATGGCTACGAGCAGTACTTC.

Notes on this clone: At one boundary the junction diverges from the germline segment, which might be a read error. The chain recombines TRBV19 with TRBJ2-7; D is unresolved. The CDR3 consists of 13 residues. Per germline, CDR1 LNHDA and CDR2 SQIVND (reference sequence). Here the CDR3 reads CASSISSSSEKYF. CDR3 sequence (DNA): TGTGCCAGTAGTATAAGTTCGAGCAGCGAGAAGTACTTC. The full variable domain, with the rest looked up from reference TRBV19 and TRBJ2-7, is DGGITQSPKYLFRKEGQNVTLSCEQNLNHDAMYWYRQDPGQGLRLIYYSQIVNDFQKGDIAEGYSVSREKKESFPLTVTSAQKNPTAFYLCASSISSSSEKYFGPGTRLTVT.

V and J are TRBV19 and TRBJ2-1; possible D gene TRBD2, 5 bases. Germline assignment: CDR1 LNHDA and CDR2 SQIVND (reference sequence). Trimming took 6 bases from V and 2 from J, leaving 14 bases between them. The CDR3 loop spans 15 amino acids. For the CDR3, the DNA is TGTGCCAGTAGCATGACACCCGGGGCCTACAATGAGCAGTTCTTC. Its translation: CASSMTPGAYNEQFF.

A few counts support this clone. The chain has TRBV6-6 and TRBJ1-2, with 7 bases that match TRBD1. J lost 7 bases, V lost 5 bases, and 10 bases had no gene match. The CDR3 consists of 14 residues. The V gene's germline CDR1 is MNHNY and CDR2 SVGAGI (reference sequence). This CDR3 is CASSINRGAGGYTF. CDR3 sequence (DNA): TGTGCCAGCAGTATAAACAGGGGAGCCGGTGGCTACACCTTC.

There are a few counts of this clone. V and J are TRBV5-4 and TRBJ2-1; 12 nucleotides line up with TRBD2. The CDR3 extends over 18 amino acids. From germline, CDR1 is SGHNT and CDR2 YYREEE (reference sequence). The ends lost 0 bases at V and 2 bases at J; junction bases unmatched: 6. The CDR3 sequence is CASSLGLAGVTAYNEQFF. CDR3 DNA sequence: TGTGCCAGCAGCTTGGGACTAGCGGGAGTCACCGCCTACAATGAGCAGTTCTTC.

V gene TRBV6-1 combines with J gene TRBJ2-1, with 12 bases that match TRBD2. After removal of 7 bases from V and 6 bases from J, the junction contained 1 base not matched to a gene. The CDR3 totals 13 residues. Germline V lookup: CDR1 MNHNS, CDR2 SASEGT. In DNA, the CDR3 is TGTGCCAGCAAACTAGCGGGGGGCAATGAGCAGTTCTTC. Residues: CASKLAGGNEQFF.

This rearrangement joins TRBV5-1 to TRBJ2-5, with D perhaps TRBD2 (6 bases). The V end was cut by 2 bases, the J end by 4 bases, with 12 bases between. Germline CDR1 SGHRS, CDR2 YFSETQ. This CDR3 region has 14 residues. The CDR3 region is CASSFTAGRETQYF. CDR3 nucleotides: TGCGCCAGCAGCTTTACGGCGGGAAGAGAGACCCAGTACTTC.

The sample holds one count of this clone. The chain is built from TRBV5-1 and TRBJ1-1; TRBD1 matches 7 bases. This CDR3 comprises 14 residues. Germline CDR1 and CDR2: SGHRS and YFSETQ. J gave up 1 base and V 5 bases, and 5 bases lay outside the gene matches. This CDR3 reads CASSFRGANTEAFF. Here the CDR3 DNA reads TGCGCCAGCAGTTTCAGGGGGGCGAACACTGAAGCTTTCTTT.

CDR3 in amino acids: CASSFGLAGLNEQFF. CDR3 in DNA: TGTGCCAGCAGTTTCGGACTAGCGGGACTGAATGAGCAGTTCTTC. V is TRBV6-6 and J is TRBJ2-1; 12 nucleotides agree with TRBD2. The germline V gene encodes CDR1 MNHNY and CDR2 SVGAGI (reference sequence). V trimming: 4 bases; J trimming: 7 bases; junction bases outside the gene matches: 5. The CDR3 has 15 amino acids.

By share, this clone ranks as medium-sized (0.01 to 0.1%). This chain's CDR3 is CAWSPRVGTQYF. CDR3 coding DNA: TGTGCCTGGTCCCCCCGGGTGGGGACCCAGTACTTC. The chain is built from TRBV30 and TRBJ2-5; D remains ambiguous. The CDR3 extends over 12 amino acids. The V end lost 5 bases, the J end lost 7 bases, and 14 bases lay between the germline ends. Germline assignment: CDR1 GTSNPN and CDR2 SVGIG (reference sequence).

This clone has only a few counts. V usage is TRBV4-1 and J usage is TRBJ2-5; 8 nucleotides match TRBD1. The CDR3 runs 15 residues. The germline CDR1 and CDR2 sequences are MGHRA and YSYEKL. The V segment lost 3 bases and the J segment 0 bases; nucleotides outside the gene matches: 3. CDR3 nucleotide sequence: TGCGCCAGCAGCCACTCGGACAGGGACCAAGAGACCCAGTACTTC. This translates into CASSHSDRDQETQYF.